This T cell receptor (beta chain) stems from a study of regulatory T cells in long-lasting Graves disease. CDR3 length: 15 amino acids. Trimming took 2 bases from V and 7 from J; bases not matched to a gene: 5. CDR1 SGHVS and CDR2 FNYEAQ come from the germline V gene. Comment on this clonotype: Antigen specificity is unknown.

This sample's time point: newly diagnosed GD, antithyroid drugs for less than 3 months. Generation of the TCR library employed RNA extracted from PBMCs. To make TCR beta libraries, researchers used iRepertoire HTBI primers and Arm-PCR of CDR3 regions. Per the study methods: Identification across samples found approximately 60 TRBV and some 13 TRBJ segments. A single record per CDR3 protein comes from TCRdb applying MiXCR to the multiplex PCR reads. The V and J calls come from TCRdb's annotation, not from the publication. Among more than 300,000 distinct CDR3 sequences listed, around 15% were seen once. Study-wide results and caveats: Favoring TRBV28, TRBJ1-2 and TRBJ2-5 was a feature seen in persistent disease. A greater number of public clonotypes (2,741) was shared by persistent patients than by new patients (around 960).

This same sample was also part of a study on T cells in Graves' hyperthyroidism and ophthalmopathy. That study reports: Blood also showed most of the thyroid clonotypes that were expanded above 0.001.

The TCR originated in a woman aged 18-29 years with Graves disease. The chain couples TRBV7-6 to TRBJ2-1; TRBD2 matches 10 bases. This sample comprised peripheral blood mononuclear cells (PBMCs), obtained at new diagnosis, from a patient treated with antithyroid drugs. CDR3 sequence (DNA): TGTGCCAGCAGCTTAACTAGCGGGATGTCGAATGAGCAGTTCTTC. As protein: CASSLTSGMSNEQFF.